This passage covers 30 T cell receptor beta chains from one sample sequenced in a study of T cell responses to AZD1222 COVID-19 vaccine. Profiled with immunoSEQ multiplex PCR; TCRdb holds only in-frame clones, not every one. Among tens of thousands of clones, around 86% were seen once, and the ten largest hold roughly 2.5%. Specimen: peripheral blood, collected on day 0 of AZD1222 vaccination. These receptors were taken from an adult in good health.

The chain is built from TRBV7-9 and TRBJ2-1; the match to TRBD1 covers 9 bases. V shed 5 bases, J shed 7 bases, and the junction held 3 bases outside the gene matches. The germline CDR1 and CDR2 sequences are SEHNR and FQNEAQ (reference sequence). This CDR3 is built from 13 residues. The CDR3 DNA sequence: TGTGCCAGCAGCCGACAGGGGGGGAATGAGCAGTTCTTC. This translates into CASSRQGGNEQFF.

A word on this clone: The same CDR3 is also encoded by other DNA sequences in this sample. This chain connects TRBV9 to TRBJ2-2; 7 positions match TRBD2. The CDR3 is 13 amino acids. Germline-derived CDR1 and CDR2 are SGDLS and YYNGEE. The ends lost 7 bases at V and 3 bases at J; junction bases unmatched: 3. The CDR3 reads CASVRGDTGELFF. The CDR3 DNA sequence: TGTGCCAGCGTTCGGGGGGACACCGGGGAGCTGTTTTTT.

The chain has TRBV30 and TRBJ1-1; D is unclear. There are 13 residues in the CDR3. Trimming stripped 4 bases from V and 4 bases from J, with 13 bases between. Germline V CDR1 and CDR2: GTSNPN, SVGIG (reference sequence). The CDR3 is CAWISLWGTEAFF. DNA for the CDR3: TGTGCCTGGATTTCTCTGTGGGGCACTGAAGCTTTCTTT.

A note on this clone: Other nucleotide sequences in the sample specify the same CDR3. The chain is built from TRBV19 and TRBJ2-5; D uncertain. Germline V gene lookup returns CDR1 LNHDA and CDR2 SQIVND (reference sequence). Trimming removed 2 bases from V and 1 base from J, with 5 bases in between. The CDR3 contains 13 residues. CDR3 in DNA: TGTGCCAGTAGTATACAGGTCCAAGAGACCCAGTACTTC. Translation gives CASSIQVQETQYF. The entire variable domain, with the rest obtained from reference TRBV19 and TRBJ2-5, is as follows: DGGITQSPKYLFRKEGQNVTLSCEQNLNHDAMYWYRQDPGQGLRLIYYSQIVNDFQKGDIAEGYSVSREKKESFPLTVTSAQKNPTAFYLCASSIQVQETQYFGPGTRLLVL.

This CDR3 is CASSLGEAFF. The CDR3 DNA reads as TGTGCCAGCAGCTTAGGAGAAGCTTTCTTT. The chain combines TRBV11-2 with TRBJ1-1; no firm D call. CDR1 and CDR2 from the germline V gene are SGHAT and FQNNGV. The V and J ends lost 1 base and 8 bases respectively, with 2 bases between them. CDR3 length: 10 residues.

The chain uses TRBV7-9 and TRBJ1-2, with D possibly matching TRBD1 (5 bases). Germline CDR1 and CDR2: SEHNR and FQNEAQ (reference sequence). V lost 4 bases to trimming and J lost 4 bases, with 10 bases between them. This CDR3 spans 13 amino acids. As DNA, the CDR3 is TGTGCCAGCAGCTCCACAGGCCCCTATGGCTACACCTTC. Translation gives CASSSTGPYGYTF.

The J gene is TRBJ2-2, the V gene TRBV5-1, with 12 nucleotides matching TRBD2. The CDR3 runs 15 residues. In germline, CDR1 is SGHRS, CDR2 YFSETQ. J was trimmed by 5 bases and V by 3 bases; bases with no gene match: 2. CDR3 sequence: CASSSGLAGTGELFF. CDR3 nucleotides: TGCGCCAGCAGCTCTGGACTAGCGGGAACCGGGGAGCTGTTTTTT.

This clone was observed once. The chain uses TRBV30 and TRBJ2-7, with 7 bases aligning to TRBD1. Germline V gene lookup returns CDR1 GTSNPN and CDR2 SVGIG (reference sequence). V lost 5 bases to trimming and J lost 1 base; unmatched junction nucleotides: 5. The CDR3 has 13 amino acids. The CDR3: CAWEQGFSYEQYF. The CDR3 DNA is TGTGCCTGGGAACAGGGGTTTTCCTACGAGCAGTACTTC.

J is TRBJ1-3 and V is TRBV15; D call uncertain. CDR3 size: 14 residues. Germline values: CDR1 LNHNV, CDR2 YYDKDF (reference sequence). With 7 bases removed from V and 0 bases from J, the gap between germline ends came to 10 bases. In DNA, the CDR3 is TGTGCCACCACGGGAACTCACTCTGGAAACACCATATATTTT. This translates into CATTGTHSGNTIYF.

CDR3 loop: CASSEASYGYTF. DNA for the CDR3: TGTGCCAGCAGTGAAGCTAGCTATGGCTACACCTTC. The V call is TRBV6-1, the J call TRBJ1-2; D unclear. CDR3 length equals 12 residues. Germline V CDR1 and CDR2: MNHNS, SASEGT. The germline V and J ends were trimmed by 0 bases and 4 bases, with 3 bases remaining between them.

With respect to this clone: With only one base between it and a far larger clone, this is likely a read error. This rearrangement joins TRBV5-6 to TRBJ2-7; a weak D match, TRBD1 (6 bases). V shed 2 bases and J shed 1 base, with 7 bases lying between them. This CDR3 region has 13 residues. The germline V gene encodes CDR1 SGHDT and CDR2 YYEEEE. CDR3 DNA sequence: TGTGCCAGCAGCTTAGGACAGTCCTACGAGCAGTACTTC. This sequence encodes CASSLGQSYEQYF.

This rearrangement joins TRBV28 to TRBJ2-1; D is unresolved. This CDR3 region has 17 residues. V lost 3 bases and J lost 0, with 15 bases in between. Germline V gives CDR1 MDHEN, CDR2 SYDVKM. The CDR3 region has the DNA TGTGCCAGCAGTTTTCGGCTAGATGTCCCCTCCTACAATGAGCAGTTCTTC. Its translation: CASSFRLDVPSYNEQFF.

This clone was picked up a small number of times. J is TRBJ1-2 and V is TRBV10-3; 7 bases fit TRBD1. The germline V gene has CDR1 ENHRY and CDR2 SYGVKD. V lost 0 bases and J lost 8; bases outside the gene matches: 6. The CDR3 has 14 residues. CDR3 coding DNA: TGTGCCATCAGTGAGTCGGACAGGTTCGGCGGCTACACCTTC. Translated, it gives CAISESDRFGGYTF.

The chain uses TRBV6-6 and TRBJ1-6; D is unresolved. The CDR3 totals 18 residues. Germline-derived CDR1 and CDR2 are MNHNY and SVGAGI (reference sequence). Trimming removed 5 bases at V and 0 bases at J, with 17 bases between. The CDR3: CASSQPGAISSYNSPLHF. Here the CDR3 DNA reads TGTGCCAGCAGTCAACCGGGTGCAATAAGCTCCTATAATTCACCCCTCCACTTT.

This chain joins TRBV2 and TRBJ1-2; TRBD1 agrees at 7 bases. From germline, CDR1 is SNHLY and CDR2 FYNNEI. The junction had 9 bases not matched to a gene; V was cut back by 4 bases and J by 4 bases. This CDR3 is 15 amino acids long. The CDR3 spells CASSGDRVPLYGYTF. CDR3 coding DNA: TGTGCCAGCAGTGGAGACAGGGTACCCCTCTATGGCTACACCTTC.

The chain joins TRBV30 to TRBJ1-6; no firm D call. With 3 bases removed from V and 0 bases from J, the gap between germline ends came to 15 bases. The CDR3 runs 17 residues. Germline V gene data show CDR1 as GTSNPN and CDR2 as SVGIG (reference sequence). CDR3 region: CAWSPPGSSSYNSPLHF. CDR3 DNA: TGTGCCTGGAGCCCGCCGGGGTCGAGCTCCTATAATTCACCCCTCCACTTT.

V usage is TRBV7-9 and J usage is TRBJ2-5, with D tentatively TRBD1 (6 bases). CDR1 and CDR2 (germline): SEHNR, FQNEAQ (reference sequence). The CDR3 totals 16 residues. Trimming removed 3 bases from V and 4 bases from J, with 18 bases in between. The CDR3 here is CASSFRTDFRGETQYF. The CDR3 DNA reads TGTGCCAGCAGCTTTAGGACTGACTTCAGGGGAGAGACCCAGTACTTC.

CDR3 loop: CASSPNTEAFF. The CDR3 DNA reads TGTGCCAGCAGTCCGAACACTGAAGCTTTCTTT. The V and J genes are TRBV12-3 or TRBV12-4 and TRBJ1-1; unclear D gene. The CDR3 loop spans 11 amino acids. Trimming removed 5 bases at V and 1 base at J, with 2 bases between.

This chain joins TRBV11-3 and TRBJ2-3; tentative D call: TRBD2 (5 bases). Trimming took off 4 bases at V and 1 base at J, with 18 bases between the two ends. This CDR3 comprises 17 residues. The germline V gene has CDR1 SGHNT and CDR2 YENEEA. Written as DNA, the CDR3 is TGTGCCAGCAGCTCCCGAGGAGAGGGAGCAGGCACAGATACGCAGTATTTT. This translates into CASSSRGEGAGTDTQYF. Combining the CDR3 with reference TRBV11-3 and TRBJ2-3 gives the whole variable domain EAGVVQSPRYKIIEKKQPVAFWCNPISGHNTLYWYLQNLGQGPELLIRYENEEAVDDSQLPKDRFSAERLKGVDSTLKIQPAELGDSAVYLCASSSRGEGAGTDTQYFGPGTRLTVL.

The chain has TRBV2 and TRBJ2-1, with 12 bases identical to TRBD2. J gave up 7 bases and V 6 bases, and 13 bases lay outside the gene matches. CDR1 SNHLY and CDR2 FYNNEI come from the germline V gene. The length of the CDR3 is 17 residues. CDR3 nucleotides: TGTGCCAGCAGCAGGCTAGCGGGAGGGCCTGTGGGTAATGAGCAGTTCTTC. As protein: CASSRLAGGPVGNEQFF.

In this sample, this clone turned up once. The chain couples TRBV4-3 to TRBJ1-6; D call uncertain. The V gene lost 0 bases and the J gene lost 2 bases, with 5 bases spanning the gap. This CDR3 has 15 residues. Germline CDR1 and CDR2: LGHNA and YSLEER. The CDR3 reads CASSQDSPYNSPLHF. For the CDR3, the DNA is TGCGCCAGCAGCCAAGACAGTCCCTATAATTCACCCCTCCACTTT.

This chain connects TRBV30 to TRBJ1-1; a possible D gene is TRBD1 (5 bases). Per germline, CDR1 GTSNPN and CDR2 SVGIG (reference sequence). Trimming left V 6 bases short and J 3 bases short, with 17 bases between. This CDR3 contains 14 residues. The CDR3 loop is CACSLQQVYTEAFF. CDR3 DNA: TGTGCCTGCTCATTGCAACAGGTCTACACTGAAGCTTTCTTT.

J is TRBJ1-4 and V is TRBV7-9; perhaps TRBD1 as D (5 bases). Trimming left V 4 bases short and J 7 bases short, with 16 bases between. CDR1 is SEHNR, CDR2 FQNEAQ, per germline (reference sequence). This CDR3 has 15 amino acids. The DNA for the CDR3 is TGTGCCAGCAGCTCCAGACGGGGCGGGGGTGAAAAACTGTTTTTT. Translated: CASSSRRGGGEKLFF.

V and J are TRBV2 and TRBJ2-7; 11 bases line up with TRBD2. The V and J ends lost 7 bases and 0 bases, in that order; junction bases with no gene match: 2. Germline V gene data show CDR1 as SNHLY and CDR2 as FYNNEI. The CDR3 totals 14 residues. The CDR3 loop is CASMGLADSYEQYF. The CDR3 DNA is TGTGCCAGCATGGGACTAGCGGACTCCTACGAGCAGTACTTC.

The V gene is TRBV2, the J gene TRBJ2-5; D gene ambiguous. The CDR3 consists of 11 residues. Germline values: CDR1 SNHLY, CDR2 FYNNEI. The V end lost 8 bases, the J end lost 4 bases, and 8 bases lay between the germline ends. The CDR3 region is CASRGAETQYF. CDR3 nucleotides: TGTGCCAGCCGTGGAGCAGAGACCCAGTACTTC. Complete variable domain (other parts from reference TRBV2 and TRBJ2-5): EPEVTQTPSHQVTQMGQEVILRCVPISNHLYFYWYRQILGQKVEFLVSFYNNEISEKSEIFDDQFSVERPDGSNFTLKIRSTKLEDSAMYFCASRGAETQYFGPGTRLLVL.

This clone was seen just once. The chain uses TRBV18 and TRBJ2-2, with no clear D. The germline gives CDR1 KGHSH, CDR2 LQKENI. CDR3 size: 12 residues. Trimming removed 3 bases from V and 7 bases from J, with 6 bases in between. CDR3 DNA sequence: TGTGCCAGCTCACCGAATCTCGGGGAGCTGTTTTTT. Its protein product is CASSPNLGELFF.

This clone occurred a few times. V is TRBV5-1 and J is TRBJ1-3; D is undetermined. CDR1 and CDR2 (germline): SGHRS, YFSETQ. V lost 2 bases, J lost 16 bases, and 22 bases lay in between. The CDR3 covers 14 residues. DNA of the CDR3: TGCGCCAGCAGCTTATTAGACACCCGTGGAGTGGTCTATTTT. Translating gives CASSLLDTRGVVYF.

The V call is TRBV5-4, the J call TRBJ2-7; D is uncertain. Germline V gene lookup returns CDR1 SGHNT and CDR2 YYREEE (reference sequence). The CDR3 totals 15 residues. With 0 bases removed from V and 9 bases from J, the gap between germline ends came to 19 bases. CDR3 residues: CASSLDWPDADGQYF. CDR3 sequence (DNA): TGTGCCAGCAGCTTGGATTGGCCCGACGCCGACGGGCAGTACTTC.

This clone occurred a few times. This chain links TRBV19 with TRBJ1-2; 7 bases agree with TRBD1. The CDR3 loop spans 11 amino acids. The junction had 5 bases not matched to a gene; V was cut back by 6 bases and J by 10 bases. The V gene's germline CDR1 is LNHDA and CDR2 SQIVND (reference sequence). CDR3 nucleotide sequence: TGTGCCAGTAGATTACAGGGGTTCTACACCTTC. Translation: CASRLQGFYTF.

The genes are TRBV30 and TRBJ2-3, with 10 bases matching TRBD2. Looked up from germline, CDR1 is GTSNPN and CDR2 is SVGIG (reference sequence). The CDR3 length is 14 residues. V dropped 4 bases and J dropped 2; count of bases not matched to a gene: 3. CDR3 bases: TGTGCCTGGAAAGCGGGGGGGCACACAGATACGCAGTATTTT. Its protein product is CAWKAGGHTDTQYF.